This paragraph reports one T cell receptor beta chain. The antigen it recognizes is unknown. Qualities for individual bases were not recorded, and no much larger clone is one base off. The cohort comprised around 700 healthy bone marrow donors. All cohort members were sampled while nominally healthy, although unrecorded immune exposures were likely present. The donor was CMV seronegative and was included in the group of 352 seronegative cohort members. Each donor provided a peripheral blood sample, and peripheral blood mononuclear cells were used for TCR beta sequencing. The Qiagen DNeasy Blood Extraction Kit was used to extract genomic DNA from the blood cell samples. The protocol used for the library was the immunoSEQ multiplex PCR assay. The multiplex PCR relied on a mix of 60 forward primers for TCR Vbeta segments and 13 reverse primers for TCR Jbeta segments. The CDR3 region of rearranged TCR beta genes was amplified from genomic DNA by a multiplex PCR assay. Amplified TCR beta libraries were sequenced as 87-base-pair reads on the Illumina HiSeq System. On the authors' methods: In a later analysis, 80 million or so unique TCR beta chains were counted across the 690 or so repertoires, and around 11 million of these chains were shared by at least two donors. Raw reads were error-corrected and collapsed into unique sequences with a nearest-neighbor algorithm that merged closely related sequences to remove PCR and sequencing errors. To assign V, D and J gene segments, CDR3 sequences were aligned to IMGT reference sequences. For a sequence to be retained, a match of at least six nucleotides to both a V gene segment and a J gene segment was required. A rearrangement was called productive if the CDR3 had no stop codons and remained in frame with V and J, and every other rearrangement was called non-productive. Following IMGT convention, CDR3 was defined as the stretch from the second conserved V-encoded cysteine to the conserved J-encoded phenylalanine. In an earlier analysis of roughly 610 of the donors, sequences lacking an unambiguous match to a single V gene segment were excluded. In an earlier analysis of 587 of the donors, V segments were called functional above 56.7% productive rearrangements and were called segregating when the between-donor standard deviation exceeded 5%. A statistical classification framework was built to diagnose cytomegalovirus status from the catalog of TCR beta chain sequences. In a later analysis, TCR nucleotide sequences were compared against IMGT/GENE-DB human TR gene sequences so that V and J genes could be assigned. A later analysis assigned CDR3 sequences and most-parsimonious VDJ recombination scenarios with the TCRdist pipeline. A later analysis defined each TCR beta chain by its CDR3 amino acid sequence plus V-gene family, and excluded reads lacking a unique V-gene family. As a way to deal with suspected cross-contamination and a sequencing artifact, a later analysis dropped over 550 nucleotide sequences that were highly shared and had low generation probability. A later analysis calculated a clonal expansion index for each public chain from normalized within-repertoire ranks of inferred template counts. In a later analysis, generation probabilities were computed using a VDJ recombination model fitted to out-of-frame rearrangements, and the results were checked against IGoR. In a later analysis, hypergeometric tests were used to score TCR-TCR, TCR-HLA and TCR-CMV co-occurrence, with a repertoire-size bias correction applied to TCR pairs. A later analysis estimated false discovery rates by permuting HLA or CMV assignments 20 times. In a later analysis, co-occurring TCRs were grouped using DBSCAN, with TCRdist sequence similarity added in when clustering inside HLA-allele-positive subsets. For co-occurrence clustering, repertoires with fewer than 30,000 or more than 120,000 public chains were excluded, along with five repertoires with anomalous nucleotide sharing. The table comes from immuneACCESS by way of TCRdb, which keeps in-frame sequences with V and J called. Part of the clones is missing from these tables; in studies checked, under half for an unresolved V gene and the rest for unknown reasons. The V and J calls and clone size are taken from that table; D and trimming were inferred from the DNA. A total of roughly 230,000 clones appear in this sample, more than 75% of them only once. 0.2% to 0.3% of the sample goes to the ten largest clones.

V loses 1 base at its end and J loses 5 bases; junction bases beyond the gene matches: 9. From cysteine to phenylalanine, the CDR3 is 18 amino acids long. Left in the record is the CDR3 DNA by itself, 54 bases read in frame from the first base. CDR1 and CDR2, per the germline V gene, are SGHAT and FQNNGV. This entry is derived from a study of cytomegalovirus exposure and HLA in healthy donors listed by TCRdb under 2017. In the study overall: An earlier analysis of under 600 of the donors reported more than 250 Gb of sequence data and roughly 100 million unique TCR beta sequences from some 180 million T cells. Roughly 300 gigabases of sequencing data and 70 million to 95 million unique TCR sequences made up an early release that covered 500 to 650 HLA-typed donors. Among the roughly 400 genotyped donors, around 81% belonged to the genetic ancestry cluster associated with self-reported Caucasian donors. The aim of the study was to test whether cataloging public T cell receptors could identify signatures of past pathogen exposure. Using immunosequencing, the study profiled T cell repertoires from about 650 subjects and related those repertoires to cytomegalovirus serostatus. Along with the roughly 700-subject first cohort, a separate validation cohort of around 110 different subjects was used. High-throughput TCR immunosequencing, statistical association of individual TCRs with disease status, and machine learning were combined to predict cytomegalovirus infection status. A later analysis re-examined previously published TCR beta repertoires from more than 650 donors and added high-resolution HLA genotyping to investigate patterns of TCR occurrence. Rather than using new phenotypic data, the later analysis identified candidate immune exposures from TCR beta sequences and from how often those sequences occurred across donors. An earlier analysis of several hundred of the donors used high-throughput TCR beta sequencing to judge whether each TCR beta V gene segment behaved as functional or pseudogenic. Donor age, sex, ethnicity and CMV serostatus were collected together with the repertoire data. A later genetic analysis took genome-wide SNP genotypes for about three fifths of the 666 donors and used that subset as a discovery cohort. Every repertoire in the discovery cohort had been generated on one and the same sequencing platform. HLA typing covered class I and class II loci at four-digit resolution. Typing coverage differed by locus: A, B, C, DRB1 and DQB1 were typed in roughly 629-630 donors, DQA1 in roughly 510, DPA1 in 600 to 610, and DPB1 in just under 490. A handful of DR-DQ haplotypes were handled as single units for association and clustering because linkage in the cohort was strong. Across some 400 genotyped donors of the cohort, an average of approximately 240,000 unique TCR beta nucleotide sequences per donor were sequenced, and roughly 20% of those sequences were non-productive. Study-level results and caveats: Strong co-occurrence of HLA alleles, especially DR and DQ, made assigning TCR associations to individual alleles difficult. A later analysis found that most CMV-associated TCR beta chains appeared HLA-restricted, with HLA associations seemingly driven largely by CMV exposure. An earlier analysis of roughly 570 of the donors showed that most TCR beta V segments appeared in productive rearrangements either about 87% or about 30% of the time, which broadly matched IMGT annotations. Correlated functional status among segregating V segments might reflect linkage disequilibrium, but an unknown experimental factor could not be ruled out. Most TCR sequences were observed very rarely across donors, whereas some public TCRs were present in many individuals. Because some donors lacked HLA typing at each locus, the association tests relied only on the typed subset. A later analysis reported that several top co-occurrence clusters appeared linked to parvovirus B19, influenza, CMV and Epstein-Barr virus. In a later analysis, HLA-associated TCR beta chains were found to be more clonally expanded and to have lower generation probabilities than equally common non-associated chains. In the study, about 150 TCR beta chains were listed as associated with cytomegalovirus. According to a later genetic analysis, donors in an Asian-associated ancestry cluster had fewer N-insertions in productive TCRs than the roughly 670-donor mean. CMV serostatus was the only immune exposure information available for the cohort. V-gene and J-gene trimming of TCR beta chains was associated with a missense DCLRE1C variant in a later genetic analysis, and the association was replicated in an independent cohort. In a later analysis, around 17,000 TCR beta sequences were associated with specific HLA alleles at a false discovery rate of 0.05. The classifier was reported to diagnose cytomegalovirus status with high specificity and sensitivity in both the original and validation cohorts. Presence/absence analyses assumed roughly uniform sequencing depth across donors, an assumption that may not hold. Because the 87-base-pair reads could not distinguish some IMGT-functional V segments, including TRBV6-2 and TRBV6-3, those segments were excluded. A few of the identified cytomegalovirus-associated TCR beta chains were confirmed in vitro to be specific for cytomegalovirus antigens. A further reported finding was that TCR beta sequences accurately predicted the HLA-A and HLA-B alleles for most subjects in the first cohort. Because counts were too low, roughly 17 rarely observed V segments, including chromosome 9 orphons, were left out of the earlier analysis of roughly 600 of the donors. A later analysis found that TCR association rates varied across HLA loci, with DRB1 alleles showing the most associated TCRs and HLA-C alleles the fewest. It was suggested by the authors that the approach could potentially be generalized to other disease states and immunological phenotypes. A group of highly shared sequence variants was considered likely to be a technical artifact of the sequencing pipeline. Only TCR beta chains were sequenced in this cohort, and the absence of alpha or paired-chain data limited detectable features.

The chain couples TRBV11-2 to TRBJ2-5, with 14 central nucleotides matching TRBD2. This receptor was taken from a girl aged 2-15 years in good health and CMV-seronegative. What was sequenced was PBMCs. The CDR3 region: CASSLAPGTSGSSETQYF. The bases read TGTGCCAGCAGCTTAGCCCCCGGGACTAGCGGGAGCTCGGAGACCCAGTACTTC.